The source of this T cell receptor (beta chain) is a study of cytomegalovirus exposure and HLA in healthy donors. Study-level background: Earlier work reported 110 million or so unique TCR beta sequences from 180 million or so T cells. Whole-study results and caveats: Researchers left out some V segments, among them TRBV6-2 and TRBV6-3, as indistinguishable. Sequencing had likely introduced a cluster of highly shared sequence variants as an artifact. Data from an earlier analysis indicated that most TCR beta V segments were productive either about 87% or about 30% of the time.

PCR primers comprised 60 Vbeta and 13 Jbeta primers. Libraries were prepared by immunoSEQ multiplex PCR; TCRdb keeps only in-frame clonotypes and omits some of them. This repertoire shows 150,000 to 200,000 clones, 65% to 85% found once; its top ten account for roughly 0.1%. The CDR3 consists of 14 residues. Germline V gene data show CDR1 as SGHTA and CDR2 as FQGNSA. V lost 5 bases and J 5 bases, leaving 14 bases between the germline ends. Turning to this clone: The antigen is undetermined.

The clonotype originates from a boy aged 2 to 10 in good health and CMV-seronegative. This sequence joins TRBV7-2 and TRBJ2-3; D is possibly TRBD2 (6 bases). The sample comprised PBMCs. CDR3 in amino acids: CASSLERRGDTQYF. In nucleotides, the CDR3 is TGTGCCAGCAGCCTAGAACGGAGGGGAGATACGCAGTATTTT. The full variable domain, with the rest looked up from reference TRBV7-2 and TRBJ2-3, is GAGVSQSPSNKVTEKGKDVELRCDPISGHTALYWYRQSLGQGLEFLIYFQGNSAPDKSGLPSDRFSAERTGGSVSTLTIQRTQQEDSAVYLCASSLERRGDTQYFGPGTRLTVL.